This T cell receptor beta chain emerged from a study of control samples from healthy donors and cancer patients. The repertoire was sequenced with immunoSEQ multiplex PCR; TCRdb's copy has only in-frame clones and lacks some. The sample lists about 130,000 clones, around 90% occurring once. The germline CDR1 and CDR2 sequences are MNHNS and SASEGT. The CDR3 has 18 amino acids. V shed 0 bases and J shed 2 bases, with 18 bases lying between them. The clonotype originates from a man between 35 and 55 years old in good health. The sequenced sample consisted of blood. This chain uses TRBV6-1 with TRBJ2-3, with D perhaps matching TRBD1 (5 bases). The CDR3 spells CASSEAPHRPHSTDTQYF. CDR3 nucleotides: TGTGCCAGCAGTGAAGCCCCACACAGGCCGCACTCCACAGATACGCAGTATTTT.